Presented here are 31 T cell receptor beta chains from one specimen sequenced in a study of blood T cell repertoires in COVID-19. The assay was immunoSEQ multiplex PCR, and TCRdb's table has in-frame clones only and misses some. This sample has about 180,000 clones, with 80% to 90% found just once. Sequencing used peripheral blood. These receptors originate from a woman aged 80 or over with COVID-19, enrolled during active disease.

The CDR3 here is CASSESFLAGVGGELFF. DNA of the CDR3: TGTGCCAGCAGTGAATCGTTCCTAGCGGGGGTGGGCGGGGAGCTGTTTTTT. This rearrangement joins TRBV2 to TRBJ2-2; 10 bases align to TRBD2. J lost 7 bases, V lost 2 bases, and 10 bases had no gene match. CDR1 is SNHLY, CDR2 FYNNEI, per germline. The CDR3 is 17 residues long.

The V call is TRBV13, the J call TRBJ2-1; 8 bases are shared with TRBD2. The CDR3 contains 15 residues. CDR1 is PRHDT, CDR2 FYEKMQ, per germline (reference sequence). Germline trimming cut 6 bases from V and 2 bases from J; bases unmatched to any gene: 6. The CDR3 spells CASRAGLATYNEQFF. The CDR3 DNA reads TGTGCCAGCAGGGCAGGACTAGCCACCTACAATGAGCAGTTCTTC.

J is TRBJ1-1 and V is TRBV24-1; 10 positions match TRBD1. CDR1 is KGHDR and CDR2 is SFDVKD in the germline V gene. Losses at the gene ends were 4 bases for V and 5 bases for J; bases not matched to a gene: 9. The length of the CDR3 is 16 residues. This CDR3 is CATSDHPGTGVTEAFF. The CDR3, as DNA: TGTGCCACCAGTGACCACCCCGGGACAGGGGTAACTGAAGCTTTCTTT.

V and J are TRBV4-2 and TRBJ2-1; 11 nucleotides agree with TRBD1. With 0 bases clipped from V and 9 bases from J, the junction kept 7 bases outside the gene matches. CDR3 length: 16 amino acids. Germline assignment: CDR1 LGHNA and CDR2 YNFKEQ. The CDR3 spells CASSQDLDRGRGEQFF. Written as DNA, the CDR3 is TGTGCCAGCAGCCAAGACCTGGACAGGGGGCGCGGTGAGCAGTTCTTC.

The rearrangement links TRBV2 to TRBJ1-1; D unclear. Trimming stripped 8 bases from V and 0 bases from J, with 7 bases between. From germline, CDR1 is SNHLY and CDR2 FYNNEI. This CDR3 comprises 12 residues. The CDR3: CASGLLNTEAFF. CDR3 DNA: TGTGCCAGCGGACTCTTGAACACTGAAGCTTTCTTT.

This clone was observed a single time. V and J are TRBV3-1 (or the pseudogene TRBV3-2) and TRBJ1-1; a weak D match, TRBD1 (5 bases). With 5 bases removed from V and 4 bases from J, the gap between germline ends came to 20 bases. CDR1 is LGHDT, CDR2 YNNKEL, per germline (reference sequence). The length of the CDR3 is 16 residues. The CDR3 bases are TGTGCCAGCAGCGCACGGACAATCCCGATGGGCACTGAAGCTTTCTTT. Its translation is CASSARTIPMGTEAFF.

This clone was recorded only once. The chain joins TRBV19 to TRBJ1-1; D is undetermined. Between the trimmed V and J ends, which lost 5 bases and 11 bases, there was a span of 27 bases. CDR3 size: 16 residues. Germline lookup yields CDR1 LNHDA and CDR2 SQIVND (reference sequence). As DNA, the CDR3 is TGTGCCAGTAGTGTATCGCAGGCTCTTCGAGTCCCCTGGGCTTTCTTT. Its translation: CASSVSQALRVPWAFF.

The genes are TRBV3-1 (or the pseudogene TRBV3-2) and TRBJ2-2; 13 bases match TRBD2. The CDR3 has 18 amino acids. Per germline, CDR1 LGHDT and CDR2 YNNKEL (reference sequence). The trim removed 2 bases at V and 5 bases at J, leaving 8 bases unmatched. The CDR3 region is CASSQTGLAGVKTGELFF. In DNA, the CDR3 is TGTGCCAGCAGCCAAACCGGACTAGCGGGAGTAAAAACCGGGGAGCTGTTTTTT.

This clone showed up just once. This rearrangement joins TRBV24-1 to TRBJ2-1, with D unresolved. CDR3 size: 14 residues. Trimming left V 1 base short and J 5 bases short, with 8 bases between. Germline V gene lookup returns CDR1 KGHDR and CDR2 SFDVKD. CDR3 amino acids: CATSDFPTDNEQFF. The CDR3 region has the DNA TGTGCCACCAGTGATTTTCCTACGGACAATGAGCAGTTCTTC.

This clone was observed at least ten times. This chain uses TRBV5-1 with TRBJ2-3; D not certain. The CDR3 loop spans 15 amino acids. The V end was cut by 0 bases, the J end by 2 bases, with 10 bases between. The V gene's germline CDR1 is SGHRS and CDR2 YFSETQ. The CDR3 DNA sequence: TGCGCCAGCAGCTTGGATAGGAGCACCACAGATACGCAGTATTTT. Residues: CASSLDRSTTDTQYF.

The chain has TRBV5-1 and TRBJ1-1; TRBD1 matches 7 bases. CDR3 length: 15 residues. The V and J ends lost 1 base and 0 bases, in that order; junction bases with no gene match: 3. Germline V gene sequence: CDR1 SGHRS, CDR2 YFSETQ. The CDR3 here is CASSLTGQLNTEAFF. CDR3 nucleotides: TGCGCCAGCAGCTTGACGGGACAGTTGAACACTGAAGCTTTCTTT.

V usage is TRBV14 and J usage is TRBJ2-1; 8 bases are shared with TRBD1. The CDR3 runs 14 residues. CDR1 SGHDN and CDR2 FVKESK come from the germline V gene. The trim removed 4 bases at V and 7 bases at J, leaving 6 bases unmatched. The CDR3 bases are TGTGCCAGCAGCCCACGGACAGGGACGAATGAGCAGTTCTTC. This codes for CASSPRTGTNEQFF.

The rearrangement joins TRBV18 to TRBJ1-1; tentative D call: TRBD1 (5 bases). Per the germline V gene, CDR1 is KGHSH and CDR2 is LQKENI. This CDR3 region has 14 residues. V gave up 9 bases and J gave up 0 bases, with 14 bases separating them. The CDR3 DNA reads as TGTGCCAGTCGCAGGGAAGGGATGAACACTGAAGCTTTCTTT. Protein product: CASRREGMNTEAFF. Filled out from reference TRBV18 and TRBJ1-1, the complete variable domain reads NAGVMQNPRHLVRRRGQEARLRCSPMKGHSHVYWYRQLPEEGLKFMVYLQKENIIDESGMPKERFSAEFPKEGPSILRIQQVVRGDSAAYFCASRREGMNTEAFFGQGTRLTVV.

The chain has TRBV18 and TRBJ2-5; 12 nucleotides line up with TRBD1. This CDR3 is 15 amino acids long. V was clipped by 4 bases and J by 4 bases; unmatched bases: 4. From germline, CDR1 is KGHSH and CDR2 LQKENI. CDR3 in amino acids: CASSRDRGLVETQYF. As DNA, the CDR3 is TGTGCCAGCTCACGGGACAGGGGGCTTGTAGAGACCCAGTACTTC.

In DNA form, the CDR3 reads TGTGCCAGCAGTCCCTGGTCGCTGGACAGGGTAATTCAGCCCCAGCATTTT. Translating gives CASSPWSLDRVIQPQHF. The chain employs TRBV28 and TRBJ1-5; 8 nucleotides line up with TRBD1. CDR1 is MDHEN, CDR2 SYDVKM, per germline. V was pared by 5 bases and J by 6 bases, with 15 bases of the junction left unmatched. There are 17 residues in the CDR3.

This clone appeared a few times. The gene calls are TRBV2 and TRBJ2-5; tentatively, D is TRBD1 (5 bases). This CDR3 spans 13 amino acids. Germline-derived CDR1 and CDR2 are SNHLY and FYNNEI. Trimming removed 5 bases at V and 6 bases at J, with 13 bases between. The CDR3: CASSPQGLKTQYF. CDR3 DNA: TGTGCCAGCAGTCCCCAGGGTTTGAAGACCCAGTACTTC. Full variable domain (rest looked up from reference TRBV2 and TRBJ2-5): EPEVTQTPSHQVTQMGQEVILRCVPISNHLYFYWYRQILGQKVEFLVSFYNNEISEKSEIFDDQFSVERPDGSNFTLKIRSTKLEDSAMYFCASSPQGLKTQYFGPGTRLLVL.

The chain combines TRBV7-6 with TRBJ1-1, with D uncertain. Germline assignment: CDR1 SGHVS and CDR2 FNYEAQ. With 5 bases removed from V and 11 bases from J, the gap between germline ends came to 12 bases. The CDR3 loop spans 11 amino acids. CDR3: CASSPQDGAFF. CDR3 nucleotide sequence: TGTGCCAGCAGCCCCCAGGATGGGGCTTTCTTT.

The sample holds a few counts of this clone. The rearrangement links TRBV19 to TRBJ2-7; TRBD1 matches at 9 bases. Trimming removed 5 bases from V and 4 bases from J; junction bases left unmatched: 9. Germline assignment: CDR1 LNHDA and CDR2 SQIVND (reference sequence). This CDR3 comprises 15 residues. CDR3: CASSSPGQGRYEQYF. The DNA for the CDR3 is TGTGCCAGTAGTTCCCCGGGACAGGGTAGATACGAGCAGTACTTC.

This clone was recorded only once. The V and J genes are TRBV6-1 and TRBJ1-2, with D perhaps TRBD1 (5 bases). V dropped 1 base and J dropped 8 bases, with 20 bases sitting between them. CDR3 length equals 16 residues. Germline V gene lookup returns CDR1 MNHNS and CDR2 SASEGT. The CDR3 spells CASSEGLRRGLGGYTF. The DNA for the CDR3 is TGTGCCAGCAGTGAAGGGTTACGGAGGGGATTGGGCGGCTACACCTTC.

This sequence joins TRBV3-1 (or the pseudogene TRBV3-2) and TRBJ2-2, with TRBD2 identical over 7 bases. Germline CDR1 reads LGHDT; CDR2 reads YNNKEL (reference sequence). The CDR3 has 16 amino acids. V lost 3 bases, J lost 0 bases, and 4 bases stayed unmatched. The CDR3 DNA reads TGTGCCAGCAGCCATCGGACTAGAACGAACACCGGGGAGCTGTTTTTT. Protein sequence: CASSHRTRTNTGELFF.

The chain joins TRBV7-2 to TRBJ1-2; perhaps TRBD1 as D (5 bases). CDR1 and CDR2 (germline): SGHTA, FQGNSA. This CDR3 comprises 16 residues. V lost 5 bases and J lost 3, with 19 bases in between. CDR3 loop: CASSLYATGTYYGYTF. In nucleotides, the CDR3 is TGTGCCAGCAGCCTATACGCGACCGGGACTTACTATGGCTACACCTTC.

V is TRBV2 and J is TRBJ2-3, with TRBD2 matching over 12 bases. V lost 6 bases, J lost 2 bases, and 6 bases stayed unmatched. Germline V gene lookup returns CDR1 SNHLY and CDR2 FYNNEI. The CDR3 loop spans 16 amino acids. The CDR3 reads CASRRLAGAPTDTQYF. The CDR3 DNA sequence: TGTGCCAGCAGGAGACTAGCGGGGGCCCCCACAGATACGCAGTATTTT.

The chain combines TRBV5-1 with TRBJ2-7, with 7 bases identical to TRBD2. CDR3 length: 14 amino acids. Germline CDR1 SGHRS, CDR2 YFSETQ. The J segment lost 7 bases and the V segment lost 2 bases, leaving 9 bases of the junction unmatched. The CDR3 region has the DNA TGCGCCAGCAGCTTAGGGAGGGCCGCCCCGGAGCAGTACTTC. It translates to CASSLGRAAPEQYF.

The J gene is TRBJ1-1, the V gene TRBV5-1; 7 nucleotides align to TRBD1. The CDR3 sequence is 14 residues long. V shed 0 bases, J shed 3 bases, and the junction held 2 bases outside the gene matches. Germline V gives CDR1 SGHRS, CDR2 YFSETQ. DNA of the CDR3: TGCGCCAGCAGCTTGGAGGGGGCTTACACTGAAGCTTTCTTT. Translating gives CASSLEGAYTEAFF.

The CDR3 sequence is CASSQTGEGTQYF. CDR3 nucleotide sequence: TGTGCCAGCTCTCAAACAGGGGAAGGTACGCAGTATTTT. The chain has TRBV19 and TRBJ2-3; 7 bases are shared with TRBD1. Per the germline V gene, CDR1 is LNHDA and CDR2 is SQIVND (reference sequence). The CDR3 has 13 residues. Losses at the gene ends were 9 bases for V and 8 bases for J; bases not matched to a gene: 11.

The J gene is TRBJ2-3, the V gene TRBV6-5, with 10 bases that match TRBD2. There are 16 residues in the CDR3. Trimming took 0 bases from V and 4 from J; bases not matched to a gene: 4. Germline-derived CDR1 and CDR2 are MNHEY and SVGAGI. The CDR3 sequence: CASSYSTSGISDTQYF. Here the CDR3 DNA reads TGTGCCAGCAGTTACTCTACTAGCGGGATATCAGATACGCAGTATTTT.

The rearrangement links TRBV7-3 to TRBJ2-4; 8 nucleotides align to TRBD1. The germline V gene has CDR1 SGHTA and CDR2 FQGTGA. This CDR3 region has 14 residues. Unmatched junction bases numbered 7, after V lost 5 bases and J lost 7 bases. CDR3 protein: CASSPRTGLNIQYF. The DNA for the CDR3 is TGTGCCAGCAGCCCCAGGACAGGGTTGAACATTCAGTACTTC.

This chain links TRBV15 with TRBJ2-1; D possibly corresponds to TRBD1 (6 bases). V lost 5 bases to trimming and J lost 0 bases, with 14 bases between them. Per the germline V gene, CDR1 is LNHNV and CDR2 is YYDKDF (reference sequence). The CDR3 has 16 amino acids. The CDR3 protein is CATSRQTGSSYNEQFF. The CDR3 region has the DNA TGTGCCACCAGCCGTCAAACAGGGAGCTCCTACAATGAGCAGTTCTTC.

The chain combines TRBV9 with TRBJ1-3; no definite D call. V lost 4 bases and J lost 0, with 8 bases in between. CDR3 length: 14 amino acids. The germline V gene has CDR1 SGDLS and CDR2 YYNGEE. CDR3 coding DNA: TGTGCCAGCAGCCCACAGCTCTCTGGAAACACCATATATTTT. Residues: CASSPQLSGNTIYF.

V and J are TRBV7-9 and TRBJ1-2; 8 bases agree with TRBD1. The V segment lost 4 bases and the J segment 7 bases; nucleotides outside the gene matches: 5. CDR1 is SEHNR and CDR2 is FQNEAQ in the germline V gene (reference sequence). The CDR3 extends over 13 amino acids. CDR3 DNA: TGTGCCAGCAGCTCGGACAGGGCCGGTGGCTACACCTTC. Protein sequence: CASSSDRAGGYTF.

The V and J genes are TRBV3-1 (or the pseudogene TRBV3-2) and TRBJ1-4, with TRBD1 matching over 8 bases. Per the germline V gene, CDR1 is LGHDT and CDR2 is YNNKEL (reference sequence). V gave up 9 bases and J gave up 7 bases; unmatched junction bases: 4. CDR3 size: 12 residues. The CDR3 protein is CARSGGCEKLFF. CDR3 bases: TGTGCCAGGTCAGGGGGCTGTGAAAAACTGTTTTTT.